The 21 T cell receptor beta chains below all came from one sample that was sequenced in a study of OX40 agonist ivuxolimab in advanced cancers. Measured with immunoSEQ multiplex PCR; TCRdb has only the in-frame clones, and not every one. The sample has about 46,000 clones, about 80% seen once. The sample was CD4+ or CD8+ T cells sorted from blood, taken in a trial of the OX40 agonist ivuxolimab. The receptors were sampled from an adult with an advanced solid tumor such as melanoma, head and neck, liver or kidney cancer.

This clone was found a few times. The gene calls are TRBV6-5 and TRBJ2-3; the D is unclear. Germline CDR1 and CDR2: MNHEY and SVGAGI. CDR3 size: 15 residues. Trimming cost V 7 bases and J 2 bases, with 16 bases left between them. This CDR3 is CASTTDATTTDTQYF. In nucleotides, the CDR3 is TGTGCCAGCACCACAGACGCCACAACCACAGATACGCAGTATTTT.

The chain combines TRBV4-3 with TRBJ1-2; D perhaps matches TRBD1 (5 bases). The V and J ends lost 1 base and 7 bases respectively, with 31 bases between them. Germline values: CDR1 LGHNA, CDR2 YSLEER. CDR3 length equals 20 residues. CDR3 DNA: TGCGCCAGCAGCCAAGGCTGGAAGGAGAAGAAACAGGACAAAGTTGTTGGCTACACCTTC. The encoded protein is CASSQGWKEKKQDKVVGYTF.

The CDR3 coding sequence is TGTGCCAGCAGCTTGGGTGCCGGGACAGGGCTTGCTTTCTTT. Amino acids: CASSLGAGTGLAFF. V gene TRBV5-4 combines with J gene TRBJ1-1, with 9 bases aligning to TRBD1. The CDR3 runs to 14 residues. Germline V gene data show CDR1 as SGHNT and CDR2 as YYREEE (reference sequence). The V gene end was trimmed by 0 bases and the J gene end by 11 bases; junction bases not matched to a gene: 8.

The chain joins TRBV19 to TRBJ2-7; 7 bases align to TRBD1. Looked up from germline, CDR1 is LNHDA and CDR2 is SQIVND (reference sequence). The CDR3 runs to 15 residues. The J segment lost 5 bases and the V segment lost 3 bases, leaving 10 bases of the junction unmatched. CDR3: CASSISQQGVHEQYF. The CDR3 DNA reads as TGTGCCAGTAGTATTTCCCAGCAGGGGGTCCACGAGCAGTACTTC.

This clone occurred a few times. The chain links TRBV7-2 to TRBJ1-3; tentative D call: TRBD1 (6 bases). V gave up 5 bases and J gave up 7 bases, with 18 bases separating them. Looked up from germline, CDR1 is SGHTA and CDR2 is FQGNSA. This CDR3 is built from 15 residues. The CDR3 spells CASSHGYREGNTIYF. The CDR3 coding sequence is TGTGCCAGCAGCCACGGATACAGGGAGGGGAACACCATATATTTT.

The chain uses TRBV5-6 and TRBJ2-1, with 7 bases aligning to TRBD2. V trimming: 4 bases; J trimming: 10 bases; junction bases outside the gene matches: 5. Germline values: CDR1 SGHDT, CDR2 YYEEEE. The CDR3 is made up of 12 amino acids. CDR3 in amino acids: CASSPVGGEQFF. CDR3 bases: TGTGCCAGCAGCCCCGTGGGAGGGGAGCAGTTCTTC.

The genes are TRBV20-1 and TRBJ2-7; D is uncertain. This CDR3 region has 11 residues. V was cut by 3 bases and J by 2 bases, with 5 bases left in between. Germline V gene lookup returns CDR1 DFQATT and CDR2 SNEGSKA (reference sequence). The CDR3 spells CSARGPYEQYF. The CDR3 DNA is TGCAGTGCTAGGGGTCCCTACGAGCAGTACTTC.

The chain joins TRBV6-5 to TRBJ1-2; D is unclear. V was cut by 2 bases and J by 9 bases, with 13 bases left in between. This CDR3 contains 13 residues. The germline V gene encodes CDR1 MNHEY and CDR2 SVGAGI. CDR3: CASSYAAQPSYTF. In DNA form, the CDR3 reads TGTGCCAGCAGTTACGCAGCTCAGCCTAGCTACACCTTC.

The chain combines TRBV5-1 with TRBJ1-2, with 8 bases fitting TRBD1. Unmatched junction bases numbered 5, after V lost 4 bases and J lost 0 bases. CDR3 length: 15 residues. CDR1 is SGHRS, CDR2 YFSETQ, per germline. CDR3 amino acids: CASSARTGTNYGYTF. The CDR3 bases are TGCGCCAGCAGCGCCAGGACAGGGACTAACTATGGCTACACCTTC.

This rearrangement joins TRBV5-1 to TRBJ2-5; unclear D gene. This CDR3 is 13 amino acids long. V shed 7 bases and J shed 3 bases, with 13 bases lying between them. Germline CDR1 SGHRS, CDR2 YFSETQ. CDR3 sequence: CASVKGQEETQYF. The CDR3 DNA is TGCGCCAGCGTAAAGGGTCAGGAAGAGACCCAGTACTTC.

The chain is built from TRBV2 and TRBJ1-2, with TRBD1 identical over 8 bases. Losses at the gene ends were 6 bases for V and 7 bases for J; bases not matched to a gene: 10. CDR1 and CDR2 (germline): SNHLY, FYNNEI. The CDR3 has 14 amino acids. The CDR3 sequence is CASSLLDREIGYTF. Here the CDR3 DNA reads TGTGCCAGCAGCCTCCTGGACAGGGAAATTGGCTACACCTTC.

This rearrangement joins TRBV2 to TRBJ2-2; no definite D call. The V gene's germline CDR1 is SNHLY and CDR2 FYNNEI. This CDR3 has 13 amino acids. V gave up 7 bases and J gave up 5 bases, with 11 bases separating them. The CDR3 DNA sequence: TGTGCCAGCAACCTCCTGTTTACCGGGGAGCTGTTTTTT. It encodes CASNLLFTGELFF.

This clone was seen only once. The J gene is TRBJ1-3, the V gene TRBV9, with D possibly TRBD1 on 6 matching bases. Germline-derived CDR1 and CDR2 are SGDLS and YYNGEE. The CDR3 has 14 amino acids. The ends were cut back, 4 bases at V and 3 bases at J, with 11 bases in the middle. As DNA, the CDR3 is TGTGCCAGCAGCATTGGACAGCTTGGAAACACCATATATTTT. Translation: CASSIGQLGNTIYF.

The chain links TRBV28 to TRBJ2-5; D is tentatively TRBD1 or TRBD2 (5 bases each). This CDR3 has 13 residues. Trimming removed 8 bases at V and 5 bases at J, with 15 bases between. Germline assignment: CDR1 MDHEN and CDR2 SYDVKM. The CDR3 spells CASGRGRSETQYF. For the CDR3, the DNA is TGTGCCAGCGGACGGGGCCGATCGGAGACCCAGTACTTC.

V gene TRBV5-4 combines with J gene TRBJ2-1, with 13 nucleotides matching TRBD2. This CDR3 region has 14 residues. Germline CDR1 and CDR2: SGHNT and YYREEE (reference sequence). Losses at the gene ends were 4 bases for V and 9 bases for J; bases not matched to a gene: 4. The CDR3 loop reads CASSPGTSGTEQFF. For the CDR3, the DNA is TGTGCCAGCAGCCCGGGGACTAGCGGGACTGAGCAGTTCTTC.

The chain couples TRBV11-3 to TRBJ2-5, with D tentatively TRBD1 or TRBD2 (5 bases each). This CDR3 has 15 amino acids. Looked up from germline, CDR1 is SGHNT and CDR2 is YENEEA. V was trimmed by 3 bases and J by 5 bases, leaving 16 bases between them. CDR3 coding DNA: TGTGCCAGCAGCTTTGGACTGACGGGGCGGGAGACCCAGTACTTC. It is translated as CASSFGLTGRETQYF.

This clone turned up a few times. This rearrangement joins TRBV19 to TRBJ2-1, with a weak D call TRBD2 (6 bases). The CDR3 has 12 residues. V dropped 2 bases and J dropped 9 bases, with 8 bases sitting between them. The germline V gene encodes CDR1 LNHDA and CDR2 SQIVND (reference sequence). CDR3 coding DNA: TGTGCCAGTAGTATAAGGCGGGGTGAGCAGTTCTTC. The encoded protein is CASSIRRGEQFF.

This clone occurred once. J is TRBJ2-7 and V is TRBV28; a possible D gene is TRBD1 (5 bases). Deletions cut 4 bases from V and 4 bases from J, with 5 bases between. Germline V gene sequence: CDR1 MDHEN, CDR2 SYDVKM. The CDR3 loop spans 11 amino acids. The CDR3 protein is CASSSGYEQYF. The CDR3 nucleotides read TGTGCCAGCAGTTCAGGGTACGAGCAGTACTTC.

V usage is TRBV4-3 and J usage is TRBJ1-6; 7 nucleotides align to TRBD1. The V gene end was trimmed by 3 bases and the J gene end by 7 bases; junction bases not matched to a gene: 3. The CDR3 is 14 amino acids. The germline V gene encodes CDR1 LGHNA and CDR2 YSLEER. The chain's CDR3 is CASSQWDSNSPLHF. CDR3 DNA sequence: TGCGCCAGCAGCCAGTGGGACAGCAATTCACCCCTCCACTTT.

The sample holds a few counts of this clone. The rearrangement joins TRBV6-6 to TRBJ1-4; D unresolved. The CDR3 is made up of 14 amino acids. V lost 2 bases and J 2 bases, leaving 6 bases between the germline ends. The germline V gene has CDR1 MNHNY and CDR2 SVGAGI (reference sequence). CDR3 coding DNA: TGTGCCAGCAGTTACACGTGGACTAATGAAAAACTGTTTTTT. It specifies CASSYTWTNEKLFF.

The chain links TRBV7-9 to TRBJ1-2; TRBD1 aligns across 9 bases. Germline CDR1 and CDR2: SEHNR and FQNEAQ (reference sequence). The CDR3 is 15 amino acids. Trimming at V came to 5 bases and at J to 3 bases, leaving 7 bases not matched to a gene. For the CDR3, the DNA is TGTGCCAGCAGCCAGATACAGGGGGCCTACTATGGCTACACCTTC. It codes for CASSQIQGAYYGYTF.